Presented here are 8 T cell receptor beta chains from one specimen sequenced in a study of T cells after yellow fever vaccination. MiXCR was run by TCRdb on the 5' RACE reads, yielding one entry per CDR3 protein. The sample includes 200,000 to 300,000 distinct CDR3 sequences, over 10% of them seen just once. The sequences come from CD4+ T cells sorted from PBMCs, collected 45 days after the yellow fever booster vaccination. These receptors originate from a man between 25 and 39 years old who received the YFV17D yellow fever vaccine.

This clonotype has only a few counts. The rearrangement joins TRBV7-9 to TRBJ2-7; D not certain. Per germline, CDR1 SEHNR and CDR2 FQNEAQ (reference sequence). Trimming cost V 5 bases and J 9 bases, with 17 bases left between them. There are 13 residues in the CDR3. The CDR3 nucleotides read TGTGCCAGCAGCAACCCGGTAATACGAGTGCAGTACTTC. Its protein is CASSNPVIRVQYF.

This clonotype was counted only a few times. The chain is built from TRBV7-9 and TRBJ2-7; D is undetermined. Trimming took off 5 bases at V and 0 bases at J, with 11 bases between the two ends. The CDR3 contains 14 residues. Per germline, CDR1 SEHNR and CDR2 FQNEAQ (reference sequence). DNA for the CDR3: TGTGCCAGCAGCCCAGGAATAAACTCCTACGAGCAGTACTTC. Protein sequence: CASSPGINSYEQYF.

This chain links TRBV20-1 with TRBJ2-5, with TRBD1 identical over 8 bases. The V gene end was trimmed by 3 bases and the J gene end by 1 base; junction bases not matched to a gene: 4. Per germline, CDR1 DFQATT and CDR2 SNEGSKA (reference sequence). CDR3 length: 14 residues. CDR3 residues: CSASPGQGQETQYF. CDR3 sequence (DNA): TGCAGTGCTAGCCCTGGACAGGGCCAAGAGACCCAGTACTTC.

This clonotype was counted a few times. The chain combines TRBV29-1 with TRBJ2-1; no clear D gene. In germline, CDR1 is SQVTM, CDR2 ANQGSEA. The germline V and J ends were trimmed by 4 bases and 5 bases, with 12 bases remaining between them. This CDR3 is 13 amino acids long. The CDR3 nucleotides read TGCAGCGTTGGGCTTCGTCAGAACAATGAGCAGTTCTTC. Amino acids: CSVGLRQNNEQFF.

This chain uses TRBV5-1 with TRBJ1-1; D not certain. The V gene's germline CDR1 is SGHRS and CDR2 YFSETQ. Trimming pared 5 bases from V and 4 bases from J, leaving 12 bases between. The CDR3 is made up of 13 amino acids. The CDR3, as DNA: TGCGCCAGCAGTGAGTTCATGGGCACTGAAGCTTTCTTT. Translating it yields CASSEFMGTEAFF. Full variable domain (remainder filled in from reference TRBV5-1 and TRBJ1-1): KAGVTQTPRYLIKTRGQQVTLSCSPISGHRSVSWYQQTPGQGLQFLFEYFSETQRNKGNFPGRFSGRQFSNSRSEMNVSTLELGDSALYLCASSEFMGTEAFFGQGTRLTVV.

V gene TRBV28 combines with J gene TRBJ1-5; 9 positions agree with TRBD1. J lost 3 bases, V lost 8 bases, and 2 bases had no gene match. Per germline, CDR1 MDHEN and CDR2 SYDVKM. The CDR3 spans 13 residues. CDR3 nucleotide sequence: TGTGCCAGCGGACAGGGGAACAATCAGCCCCAGCATTTT. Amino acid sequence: CASGQGNNQPQHF.

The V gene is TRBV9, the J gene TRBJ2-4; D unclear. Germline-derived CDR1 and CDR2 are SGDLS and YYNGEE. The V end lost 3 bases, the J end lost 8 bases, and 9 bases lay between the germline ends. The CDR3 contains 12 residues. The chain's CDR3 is CASSDVSDIQYF. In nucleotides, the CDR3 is TGTGCCAGCAGCGACGTGTCGGACATTCAGTACTTC.

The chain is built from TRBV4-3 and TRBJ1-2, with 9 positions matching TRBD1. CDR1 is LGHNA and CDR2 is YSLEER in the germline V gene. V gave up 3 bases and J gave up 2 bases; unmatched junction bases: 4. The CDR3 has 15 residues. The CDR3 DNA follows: TGCGCCAGCAGCCAGGGGACAGGGATAAACTATGGCTACACCTTC. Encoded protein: CASSQGTGINYGYTF.